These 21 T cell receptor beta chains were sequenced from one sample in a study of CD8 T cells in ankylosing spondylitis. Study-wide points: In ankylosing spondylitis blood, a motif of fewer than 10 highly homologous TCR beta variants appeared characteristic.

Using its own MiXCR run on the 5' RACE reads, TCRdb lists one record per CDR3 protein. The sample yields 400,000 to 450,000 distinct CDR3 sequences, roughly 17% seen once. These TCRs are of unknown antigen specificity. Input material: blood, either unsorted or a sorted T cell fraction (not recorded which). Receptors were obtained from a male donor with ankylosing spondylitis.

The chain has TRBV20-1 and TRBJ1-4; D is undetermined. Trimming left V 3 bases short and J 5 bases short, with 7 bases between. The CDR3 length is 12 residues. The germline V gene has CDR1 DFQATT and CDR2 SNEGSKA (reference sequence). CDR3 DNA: TGCAGTGCTAGTTTTGCGAATGAAAAACTGTTTTTT. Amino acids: CSASFANEKLFF.

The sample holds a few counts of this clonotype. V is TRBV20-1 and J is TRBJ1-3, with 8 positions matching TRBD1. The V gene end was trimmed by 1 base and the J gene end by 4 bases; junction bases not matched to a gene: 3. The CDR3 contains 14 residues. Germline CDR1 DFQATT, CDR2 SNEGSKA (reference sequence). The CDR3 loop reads CSARGWTGGNTIYF. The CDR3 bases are TGCAGTGCTAGAGGTTGGACAGGGGGAAACACCATATATTTT.

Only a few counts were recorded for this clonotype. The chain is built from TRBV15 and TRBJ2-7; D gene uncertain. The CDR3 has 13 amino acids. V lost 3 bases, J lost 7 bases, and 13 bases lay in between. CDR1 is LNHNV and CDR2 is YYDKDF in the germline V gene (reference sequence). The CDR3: CATSRGTLGEQYF. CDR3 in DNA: TGTGCCACCAGCAGGGGCACTTTGGGGGAGCAGTACTTC. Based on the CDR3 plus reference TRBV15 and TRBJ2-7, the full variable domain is DAMVIQNPRYQVTQFGKPVTLSCSQTLNHNVMYWYQQKSSQAPKLLFHYYDKDFNNEADTPDNFQSRRPNTSFCFLDIRSPGLGDTAMYLCATSRGTLGEQYFGPGTRLTVT.

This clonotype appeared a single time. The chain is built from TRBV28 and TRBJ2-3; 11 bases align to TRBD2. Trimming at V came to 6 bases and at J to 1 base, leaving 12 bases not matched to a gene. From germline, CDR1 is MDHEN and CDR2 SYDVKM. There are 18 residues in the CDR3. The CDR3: CASSTPGLAAEGTDTQYF. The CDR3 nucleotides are TGTGCCAGCAGCACCCCGGGACTAGCGGCCGAAGGCACAGATACGCAGTATTTT.

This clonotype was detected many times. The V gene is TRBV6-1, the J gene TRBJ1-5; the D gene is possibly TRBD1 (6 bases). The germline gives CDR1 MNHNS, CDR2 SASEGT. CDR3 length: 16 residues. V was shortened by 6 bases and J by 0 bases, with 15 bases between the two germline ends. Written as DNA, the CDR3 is TGTGCCAGCAGCCCCGCCGGGGACATTAGCAATCAGCCCCAGCATTTT. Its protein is CASSPAGDISNQPQHF.

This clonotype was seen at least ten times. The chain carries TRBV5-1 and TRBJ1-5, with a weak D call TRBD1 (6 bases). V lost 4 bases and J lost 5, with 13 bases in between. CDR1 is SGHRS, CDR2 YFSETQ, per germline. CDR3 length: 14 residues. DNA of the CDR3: TGCGCCAGCAGCCCTACCCCAGGGGATCAGCCCCAGCATTTT. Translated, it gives CASSPTPGDQPQHF.

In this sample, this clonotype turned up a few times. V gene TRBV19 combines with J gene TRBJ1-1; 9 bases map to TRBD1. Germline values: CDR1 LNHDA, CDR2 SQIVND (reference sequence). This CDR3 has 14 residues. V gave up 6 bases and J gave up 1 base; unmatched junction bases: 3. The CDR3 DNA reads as TGTGCCAGTAGATGGGGACAGGGGAACACTGAAGCTTTCTTT. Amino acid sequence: CASRWGQGNTEAFF.

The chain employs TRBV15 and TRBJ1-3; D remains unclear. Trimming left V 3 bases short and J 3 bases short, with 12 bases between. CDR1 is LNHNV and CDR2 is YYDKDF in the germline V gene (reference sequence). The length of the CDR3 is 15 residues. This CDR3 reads CATSSFVGSGNTIYF. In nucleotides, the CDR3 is TGTGCCACCAGCAGCTTCGTCGGTAGTGGAAACACCATATATTTT.

The CDR3 loop reads CASSLSGTSGRTTDTQYF. CDR3 DNA: TGTGCCAGCAGCTTATCCGGGACTAGCGGGAGGACTACAGATACGCAGTATTTT. The chain has TRBV11-2 and TRBJ2-3, with TRBD2 matching 15 bases. CDR3 size: 18 residues. The germline gives CDR1 SGHAT, CDR2 FQNNGV. With 2 bases clipped from V and 3 bases from J, the junction kept 6 bases outside the gene matches.

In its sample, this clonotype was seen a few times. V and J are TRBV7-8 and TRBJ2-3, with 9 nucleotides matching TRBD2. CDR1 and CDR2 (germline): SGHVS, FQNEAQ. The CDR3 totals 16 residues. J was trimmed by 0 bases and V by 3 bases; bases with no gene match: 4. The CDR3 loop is CASSFGLAPSTDTQYF. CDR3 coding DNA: TGTGCCAGCAGCTTTGGACTAGCGCCTAGCACAGATACGCAGTATTTT.

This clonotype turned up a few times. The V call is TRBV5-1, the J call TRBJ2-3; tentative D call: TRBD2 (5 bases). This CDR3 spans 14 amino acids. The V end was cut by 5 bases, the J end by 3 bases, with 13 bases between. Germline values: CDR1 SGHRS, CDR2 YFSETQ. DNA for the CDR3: TGCGCCAGCAGAAGGAGGATAAGTACAGATACGCAGTATTTT. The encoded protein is CASRRRISTDTQYF.

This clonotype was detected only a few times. The CDR3 region is CASSRVDTQYF. The CDR3 region has the DNA TGTGCCAGCTCACGGGTAGATACGCAGTATTTT. The genes are TRBV18 and TRBJ2-3; D remains ambiguous. Germline V gene lookup returns CDR1 KGHSH and CDR2 LQKENI. CDR3 length equals 11 residues. Trimming took 4 bases from V and 5 from J, leaving 4 bases between them.

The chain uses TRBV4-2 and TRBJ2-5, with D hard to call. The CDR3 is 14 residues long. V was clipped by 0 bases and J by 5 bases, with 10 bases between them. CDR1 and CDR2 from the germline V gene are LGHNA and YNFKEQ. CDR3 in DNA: TGTGCCAGCAGCCAAGAGTGGGCCGGGGAGACCCAGTACTTC. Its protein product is CASSQEWAGETQYF.

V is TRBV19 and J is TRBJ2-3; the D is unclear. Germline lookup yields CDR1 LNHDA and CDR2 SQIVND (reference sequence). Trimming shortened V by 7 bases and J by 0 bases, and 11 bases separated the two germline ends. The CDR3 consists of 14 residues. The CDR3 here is CASNPTASTDTQYF. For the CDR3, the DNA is TGTGCCAGTAACCCGACGGCGAGCACAGATACGCAGTATTTT.

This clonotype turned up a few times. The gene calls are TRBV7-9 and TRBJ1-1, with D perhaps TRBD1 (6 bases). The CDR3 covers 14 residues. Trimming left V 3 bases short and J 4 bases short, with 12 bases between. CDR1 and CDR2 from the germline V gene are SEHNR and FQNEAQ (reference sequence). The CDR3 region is CASSFGGPGTEAFF. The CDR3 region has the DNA TGTGCCAGCAGCTTCGGGGGGCCGGGCACTGAAGCTTTCTTT.

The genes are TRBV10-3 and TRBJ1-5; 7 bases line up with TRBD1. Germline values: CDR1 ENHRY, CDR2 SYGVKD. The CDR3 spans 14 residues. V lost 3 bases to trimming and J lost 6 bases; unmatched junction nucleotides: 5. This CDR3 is CAISEGTVRQPQHF. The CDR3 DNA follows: TGTGCCATCAGTGAAGGGACAGTTCGTCAGCCCCAGCATTTT.

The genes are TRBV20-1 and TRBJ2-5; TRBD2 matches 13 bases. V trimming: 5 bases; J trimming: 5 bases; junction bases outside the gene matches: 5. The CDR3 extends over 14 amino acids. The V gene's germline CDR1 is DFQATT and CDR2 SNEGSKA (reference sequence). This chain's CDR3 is CSASWTSGSETQYF. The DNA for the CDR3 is TGCAGTGCTTCCTGGACTAGCGGGAGCGAGACCCAGTACTTC.

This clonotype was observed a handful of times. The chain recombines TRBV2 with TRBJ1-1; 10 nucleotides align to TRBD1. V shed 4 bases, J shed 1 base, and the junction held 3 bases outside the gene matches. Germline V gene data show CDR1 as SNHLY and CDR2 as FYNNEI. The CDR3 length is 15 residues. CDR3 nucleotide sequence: TGTGCCAGCAGTGGACAGGGGGCGAGGAACACTGAAGCTTTCTTT. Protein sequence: CASSGQGARNTEAFF.

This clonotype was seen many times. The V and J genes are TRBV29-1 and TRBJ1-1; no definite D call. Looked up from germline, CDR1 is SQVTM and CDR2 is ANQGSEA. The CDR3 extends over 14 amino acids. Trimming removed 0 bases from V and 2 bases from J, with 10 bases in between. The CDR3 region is CSVEEQRVNTEAFF. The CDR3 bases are TGCAGCGTTGAAGAACAACGGGTTAACACTGAAGCTTTCTTT.

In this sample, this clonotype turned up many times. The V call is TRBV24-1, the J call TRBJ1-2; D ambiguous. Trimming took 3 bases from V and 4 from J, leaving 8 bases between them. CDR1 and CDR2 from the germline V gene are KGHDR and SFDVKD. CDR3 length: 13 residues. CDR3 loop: CATSDGDFYGYTF. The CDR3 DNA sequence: TGTGCCACCAGTGATGGGGATTTCTATGGCTACACCTTC.

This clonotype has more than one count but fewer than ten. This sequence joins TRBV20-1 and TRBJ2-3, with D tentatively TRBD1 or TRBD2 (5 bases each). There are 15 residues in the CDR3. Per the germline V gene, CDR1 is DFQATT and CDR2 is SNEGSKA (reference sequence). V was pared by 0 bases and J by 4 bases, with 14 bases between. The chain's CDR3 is CSARDPGQGPDTQYF. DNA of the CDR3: TGCAGTGCTAGAGATCCGGGGCAGGGTCCAGATACGCAGTATTTT.